A single sample gave rise to the 19 T cell receptor beta chains below, sequenced in a study of T cell responses to AZD1222 COVID-19 vaccine. Assay: immunoSEQ multiplex PCR; the TCRdb copy retains only in-frame clones and omits some. Among hundreds of thousands of clones listed, around 93% were seen once. Specimen: peripheral blood, collected on day 0 of MenACWY control vaccination. These receptors all stem from an adult in good health.

The chain links TRBV5-3 to TRBJ2-7; 12 bases map to TRBD2. TRBV5-3 is marked as an open reading frame, function uncertain. This CDR3 comprises 17 residues. V lost 4 bases and J lost 0; bases outside the gene matches: 8. The CDR3 region has the DNA TGTGCCAGAAGCCCCCGTAGGACTAGCGGGGTCTCCTACGAGCAGTACTTC. Translating gives CARSPRRTSGVSYEQYF.

The CDR3 protein is CASSLWAREAEKLFF. The CDR3 nucleotides are TGTGCCAGCAGTTTGTGGGCCAGGGAGGCTGAAAAACTGTTTTTT. The chain recombines TRBV27 with TRBJ1-4; a weak D match, TRBD1 (5 bases). Germline V CDR1 and CDR2: MNHEY, SMNVEV (reference sequence). Trimming removed 3 bases from V and 7 bases from J, with 15 bases in between. The CDR3 contains 15 residues.

The rearrangement links TRBV4-3 to TRBJ1-5, with 7 bases matching TRBD1. The ends lost 3 bases at V and 6 bases at J; junction bases unmatched: 2. Germline V gene sequence: CDR1 LGHNA, CDR2 YSLEER. The CDR3 loop spans 13 amino acids. CDR3 protein: CASSHRQGQPQHF. The CDR3 DNA reads as TGCGCCAGCAGCCACCGACAGGGTCAGCCCCAGCATTTT.

The CDR3: CASSQTSNTEAFF. CDR3 coding DNA: TGTGCCAGCAGCCAAACAAGTAACACTGAAGCTTTCTTT. This rearrangement joins TRBV3-1 (or the pseudogene TRBV3-2) to TRBJ1-1; D remains ambiguous. CDR1 and CDR2 from the germline V gene are LGHDT and YNNKEL (reference sequence). The CDR3 extends over 13 amino acids. V lost 2 bases and J 2 bases, leaving 6 bases between the germline ends.

This chain links TRBV28 with TRBJ2-7; maybe TRBD1 (6 bases). Per germline, CDR1 MDHEN and CDR2 SYDVKM. V lost 5 bases to trimming and J lost 2 bases, with 10 bases between them. The CDR3 totals 13 residues. CDR3 protein: CASSPTGPYEQYF. CDR3 bases: TGTGCCAGCAGTCCGACAGGTCCCTACGAGCAGTACTTC. The entire variable domain, with the rest obtained from reference TRBV28 and TRBJ2-7, is as follows: DVKVTQSSRYLVKRTGEKVFLECVQDMDHENMFWYRQDPGLGLRLIYFSYDVKMKEKGDIPEGYSVSREKKERFSLILESASTNQTSMYLCASSPTGPYEQYFGPGTRLTVT.

This clone was recorded once. The chain is built from TRBV6-5 and TRBJ2-7, with 7 positions matching TRBD1. The V gene end was trimmed by 6 bases and the J gene end by 5 bases; junction bases not matched to a gene: 4. The CDR3 loop spans 12 amino acids. Germline V gene data show CDR1 as MNHEY and CDR2 as SVGAGI. The DNA for the CDR3 is TGTGCCAGCAGCCGACAGGGAAACGAGCAGTACTTC. This sequence encodes CASSRQGNEQYF.

The genes are TRBV5-1 and TRBJ2-2; 7 bases match TRBD1. This CDR3 has 15 residues. Unmatched junction bases numbered 3, after V lost 2 bases and J lost 2 bases. Germline values: CDR1 SGHRS, CDR2 YFSETQ. Here the CDR3 reads CASSFRQGNTGELFF. The CDR3 nucleotides are TGCGCCAGCAGCTTCCGACAGGGTAACACCGGGGAGCTGTTTTTT.

A word on this clone: Distinct nucleotide sequences in the sample also encode this CDR3. The chain links TRBV7-8 to TRBJ1-1; D is ambiguous. The germline V gene has CDR1 SGHVS and CDR2 FQNEAQ. With 0 bases removed from V and 1 base from J, the gap between germline ends came to 6 bases. The CDR3 has 14 residues. CDR3 coding DNA: TGTGCCAGCAGCTTAGCGCTGGGGAACACTGAAGCTTTCTTT. This encodes CASSLALGNTEAFF.

This clone has just one count. This sequence joins TRBV19 and TRBJ1-2, with 7 bases lining up with TRBD1. J lost 5 bases, V lost 7 bases, and 13 bases had no gene match. The CDR3 totals 15 residues. Germline V gene lookup returns CDR1 LNHDA and CDR2 SQIVND (reference sequence). The CDR3 is CASNPGGSDRYGYTF. Written as DNA, the CDR3 is TGTGCCAGTAATCCAGGGGGGAGTGACCGGTATGGCTACACCTTC. Full variable domain (remainder filled in from reference TRBV19 and TRBJ1-2): DGGITQSPKYLFRKEGQNVTLSCEQNLNHDAMYWYRQDPGQGLRLIYYSQIVNDFQKGDIAEGYSVSREKKESFPLTVTSAQKNPTAFYLCASNPGGSDRYGYTFGSGTRLTVV.

V gene TRBV11-2 combines with J gene TRBJ2-6; D is uncertain. CDR1 is SGHAT and CDR2 is FQNNGV in the germline V gene. The length of the CDR3 is 14 residues. V was clipped by 3 bases and J by 0 bases, with 3 bases between them. CDR3 loop: CASSFSSGANVLTF. In DNA form, the CDR3 reads TGTGCCAGCAGCTTTTCCTCTGGGGCCAACGTCCTGACTTTC. The full variable domain, its missing parts supplied by reference TRBV11-2 and TRBJ2-6, is EAGVAQSPRYKIIEKRQSVAFWCNPISGHATLYWYQQILGQGPKLLIQFQNNGVVDDSQLPKDRFSAERLKGVDSTLKIQPAKLEDSAVYLCASSFSSGANVLTFGAGSRLTVL.

This chain links TRBV9 with TRBJ2-7, with 9 positions matching TRBD1. This CDR3 contains 14 residues. Germline values: CDR1 SGDLS, CDR2 YYNGEE. V lost 4 bases to trimming and J lost 7 bases; unmatched junction nucleotides: 9. The CDR3 DNA reads TGTGCCAGCAGCACAGGACAGGGGCGGGGTGAGCAGTACTTC. The encoded protein is CASSTGQGRGEQYF. The full variable domain, rest sourced from reference TRBV9 and TRBJ2-7, is DSGVTQTPKHLITATGQRVTLRCSPRSGDLSVYWYQQSLDQGLQFLIQYYNGEERAKGNILERFSAQQFPDLHSELNLSSLELGDSALYFCASSTGQGRGEQYFGPGTRLTVT.

V gene TRBV27 combines with J gene TRBJ2-7, with D possibly being TRBD1 (6 bases). The germline gives CDR1 MNHEY, CDR2 SMNVEV (reference sequence). This CDR3 has 12 amino acids. V lost 5 bases and J 7 bases, leaving 12 bases between the germline ends. This CDR3 reads CASSLWGREQYF. In DNA form, the CDR3 reads TGTGCCAGCAGTCTTTGGGGGCGTGAGCAGTACTTC.

This clone has a single count. The chain combines TRBV6-5 with TRBJ1-2, with a tentative D call TRBD1 (6 bases). Per germline, CDR1 MNHEY and CDR2 SVGAGI. CDR3 length equals 14 residues. Trimming removed 4 bases from V and 6 bases from J, with 15 bases in between. CDR3 sequence: CASSLTGFIDGYTF. The CDR3 nucleotides read TGTGCCAGCAGTTTAACAGGGTTTATTGATGGCTACACCTTC.

The genes are TRBV5-4 and TRBJ2-7, with 8 nucleotides matching TRBD1. The length of the CDR3 is 14 residues. V gave up 4 bases and J gave up 4 bases; unmatched junction bases: 7. Germline CDR1 and CDR2: SGHNT and YYREEE (reference sequence). CDR3: CASSGGTGLYEQYF. The CDR3 nucleotides are TGTGCCAGCAGCGGGGGGACAGGACTTTACGAGCAGTACTTC. The full variable domain, with the rest looked up from reference TRBV5-4 and TRBJ2-7, is ETGVTQSPTHLIKTRGQQVTLRCSSQSGHNTVSWYQQALGQGPQFIFQYYREEENGRGNFPPRFSGLQFPNYSSELNVNALELDDSALYLCASSGGTGLYEQYFGPGTRLTVT.

The chain uses TRBV28 and TRBJ1-4, with TRBD1 matching over 10 bases. CDR3 length equals 17 residues. V lost 6 bases to trimming and J lost 4 bases; unmatched junction nucleotides: 11. CDR1 MDHEN and CDR2 SYDVKM come from the germline V gene. Here the CDR3 reads CASRDPGTGVRNEKLFF. The CDR3 nucleotides are TGTGCCAGCAGGGACCCCGGGACAGGGGTACGTAATGAAAAACTGTTTTTT. Looking up the rest from reference TRBV28 and TRBJ1-4 gives the full variable domain: DVKVTQSSRYLVKRTGEKVFLECVQDMDHENMFWYRQDPGLGLRLIYFSYDVKMKEKGDIPEGYSVSREKKERFSLILESASTNQTSMYLCASRDPGTGVRNEKLFFGSGTQLSVL.

The V call is TRBV3-1 (or the pseudogene TRBV3-2), the J call TRBJ1-5, with 7 bases lining up with TRBD1. There are 15 residues in the CDR3. Trimming took 2 bases from V and 3 from J; bases not matched to a gene: 4. Germline CDR1 reads LGHDT; CDR2 reads YNNKEL (reference sequence). The CDR3 loop reads CASSQMGQPNQPQHF. The DNA for the CDR3 is TGTGCCAGCAGCCAAATGGGACAGCCCAATCAGCCCCAGCATTTT.

The CDR3 here is CASSDRGGGQETQYF. CDR3 DNA: TGTGCCAGCAGCGACAGGGGTGGGGGCCAAGAGACCCAGTACTTC. The chain employs TRBV3-1 (or the pseudogene TRBV3-2) and TRBJ2-5; 8 positions agree with TRBD1. Germline trimming cut 5 bases from V and 1 base from J; bases unmatched to any gene: 6. The CDR3 sequence is 15 residues long. The germline V gene has CDR1 LGHDT and CDR2 YNNKEL (reference sequence).

This sequence joins TRBV2 and TRBJ1-1, with 10 bases fitting TRBD1. Germline trimming cut 5 bases from V and 7 bases from J; bases unmatched to any gene: 7. Germline CDR1 reads SNHLY; CDR2 reads FYNNEI. The CDR3 loop spans 14 amino acids. DNA of the CDR3: TGTGCCAGCAGTACCAGACAGGGGGCGCGTGAAGCTTTCTTT. Amino acids: CASSTRQGAREAFF. The variable domain in full, completed from reference TRBV2 and TRBJ1-1, reads EPEVTQTPSHQVTQMGQEVILRCVPISNHLYFYWYRQILGQKVEFLVSFYNNEISEKSEIFDDQFSVERPDGSNFTLKIRSTKLEDSAMYFCASSTRQGAREAFFGQGTRLTVV.

V and J are TRBV5-1 and TRBJ1-6; maybe TRBD1 (6 bases). The V gene's germline CDR1 is SGHRS and CDR2 YFSETQ. V lost 4 bases, J lost 7 bases, and 12 bases lay in between. There are 14 residues in the CDR3. CDR3: CASSGETGNSPLHF. The CDR3 region has the DNA TGCGCCAGCAGCGGAGAAACAGGGAATTCACCCCTCCACTTT. The full variable domain, rest sourced from reference TRBV5-1 and TRBJ1-6, is KAGVTQTPRYLIKTRGQQVTLSCSPISGHRSVSWYQQTPGQGLQFLFEYFSETQRNKGNFPGRFSGRQFSNSRSEMNVSTLELGDSALYLCASSGETGNSPLHFGNGTRLTVT.